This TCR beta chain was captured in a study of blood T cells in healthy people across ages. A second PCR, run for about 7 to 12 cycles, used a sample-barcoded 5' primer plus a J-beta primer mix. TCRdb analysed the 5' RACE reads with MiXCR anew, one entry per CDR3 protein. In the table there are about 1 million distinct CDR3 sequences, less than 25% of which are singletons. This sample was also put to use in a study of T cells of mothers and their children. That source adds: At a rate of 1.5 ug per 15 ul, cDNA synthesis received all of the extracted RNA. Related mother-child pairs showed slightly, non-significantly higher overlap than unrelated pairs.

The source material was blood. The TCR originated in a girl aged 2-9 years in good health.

The CDR3 DNA is TGTGCCAGCAGTGACCGCTACGGAGAAAGCCCCTACGAGCAGTACTTC. Its protein product is CASSDRYGESPYEQYF. V is TRBV6-1 and J is TRBJ2-5; D remains ambiguous. The J call is doubtful: the DNA matches TRBJ2-7 better. Germline CDR1 and CDR2: MNHNS and SASEGT. The CDR3 spans 16 residues.